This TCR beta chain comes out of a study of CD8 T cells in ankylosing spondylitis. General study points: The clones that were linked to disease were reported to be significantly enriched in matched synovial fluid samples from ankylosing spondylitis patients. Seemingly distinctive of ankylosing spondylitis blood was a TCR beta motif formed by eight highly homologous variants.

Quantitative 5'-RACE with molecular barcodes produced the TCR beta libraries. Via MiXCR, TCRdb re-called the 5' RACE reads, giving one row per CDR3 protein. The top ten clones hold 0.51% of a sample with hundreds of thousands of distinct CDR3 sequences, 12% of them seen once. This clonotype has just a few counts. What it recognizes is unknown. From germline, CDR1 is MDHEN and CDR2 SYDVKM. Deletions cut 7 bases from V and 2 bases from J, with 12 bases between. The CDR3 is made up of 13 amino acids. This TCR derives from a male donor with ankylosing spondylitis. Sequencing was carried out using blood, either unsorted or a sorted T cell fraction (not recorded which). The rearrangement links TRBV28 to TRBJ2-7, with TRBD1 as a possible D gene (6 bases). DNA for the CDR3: TGTGCCAGCACCCCGACAGGACCCTACGAGCAGTACTTC. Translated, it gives CASTPTGPYEQYF.